A single sample gave rise to the 10 T cell receptor beta chains below, sequenced in a study of T cells in Graves' hyperthyroidism and ophthalmopathy. Amplified regions were TCR beta CDR3 sequences from RNA transcripts. TCR CDR3 underwent first-round RT-PCR with the HTBI primer set. TCRdb independently ran MiXCR on the multiplex PCR reads; one entry per CDR3 protein. The sample includes about 250,000 distinct CDR3 sequences, 20% to 25% of them seen just once. The sample was blood. All receptors derive from a man aged 25-45 years with Graves' ophthalmopathy.

With regard to this clonotype: Being one base from a much bigger clone, this may be a read error. This chain joins TRBV6-5 and TRBJ2-7, with 7 bases lining up with TRBD1. The ends lost 0 bases at V and 2 bases at J; junction bases unmatched: 4. The germline CDR1 and CDR2 sequences are MNHEY and SVGAGI. The CDR3 extends over 15 amino acids. In DNA, the CDR3 is TGTGCCAGCAGTTACTCGGGCGGACAGGCCTACGAGCAGTACTTC. This sequence encodes CASSYSGGQAYEQYF.

This clonotype has only a few counts. The rearrangement links TRBV6-1 to TRBJ1-3, with D perhaps matching TRBD1 (5 bases). This CDR3 comprises 14 residues. From germline, CDR1 is MNHNS and CDR2 SASEGT. V was pared by 6 bases and J by 4 bases, with 13 bases between. CDR3 residues: CASRPGHTGNTIYF. The DNA of the CDR3 is TGTGCCAGCAGACCTGGACATACCGGAAACACCATATATTTT.

This clonotype was seen ten or more times. V is TRBV3-1 and J is TRBJ2-1; D unclear. Germline-derived CDR1 and CDR2 are LGHDT and YNNKEL (reference sequence). The V gene lost 1 base and the J gene lost 3 bases, with 7 bases spanning the gap. The CDR3 loop spans 14 amino acids. Here the CDR3 reads CASSQGGDYNEQFF. CDR3 coding DNA: TGTGCCAGCAGCCAAGGTGGGGACTACAATGAGCAGTTCTTC.

The rearrangement links TRBV20-1 to TRBJ2-2; 10 bases line up with TRBD1. The V segment lost 3 bases and the J segment 1 base; nucleotides outside the gene matches: 5. Germline V CDR1 and CDR2: DFQATT, SNEGSKA (reference sequence). The CDR3 is 16 amino acids. The CDR3 sequence: CSARSWTGGNTGELFF. The CDR3 DNA reads as TGCAGTGCTAGGTCATGGACAGGGGGGAACACCGGGGAGCTGTTTTTT.

In this sample, this clonotype turned up a few times. The chain uses TRBV5-1 and TRBJ1-5; D not certain. The CDR3 loop spans 15 amino acids. Per the germline V gene, CDR1 is SGHRS and CDR2 is YFSETQ. V lost 8 bases and J lost 0, with 15 bases in between. CDR3 protein: CASRVDLYSNQPQHF. CDR3 coding DNA: TGCGCCAGTCGCGTAGACCTTTATAGCAATCAGCCCCAGCATTTT.

The chain is built from TRBV10-2 and TRBJ2-3; D is tentatively TRBD1 or TRBD2 (5 bases each). Germline CDR1 is WSHSY and CDR2 is SAAADI. The length of the CDR3 is 18 residues. V was cut by 0 bases and J by 1 base, with 17 bases left in between. CDR3 bases: TGCGCCAGCAGTGAGTCATTTGGGCGAAGGGGAGGCACAGATACGCAGTATTTT. Its translation: CASSESFGRRGGTDTQYF.

This chain uses TRBV5-1 with TRBJ1-1; D may be TRBD1 (5 bases). The CDR3 runs to 15 residues. V gave up 3 bases and J gave up 1 base, with 13 bases separating them. The germline V gene has CDR1 SGHRS and CDR2 YFSETQ. The chain's CDR3 is CASSSAGNRNTEAFF. The CDR3 DNA follows: TGCGCCAGCAGCTCGGCAGGGAATCGGAACACTGAAGCTTTCTTT.

The V call is TRBV6-2 or TRBV6-3, the J call TRBJ2-3; 7 nucleotides agree with TRBD2. The V gene end was trimmed by 0 bases and the J gene end by 0 bases; junction bases not matched to a gene: 12. Germline V gives CDR1 MNHEY, CDR2 SVGEGT. The CDR3 is 19 amino acids. CDR3: CASSYSFWEGPKSTDTQYF. The CDR3 DNA reads as TGTGCCAGCAGTTACTCTTTTTGGGAGGGCCCCAAAAGCACAGATACGCAGTATTTT.

This clonotype was detected a few times. The chain employs TRBV12-3 or TRBV12-4 and TRBJ1-1; D perhaps matches TRBD1 (5 bases). V was cut by 5 bases and J by 3 bases, with 13 bases left in between. The CDR3 spans 14 residues. The CDR3 protein is CASSPIWGDTEAFF. The DNA for the CDR3 is TGTGCCAGCAGTCCTATTTGGGGGGACACTGAAGCTTTCTTT.

This clonotype was detected a few times. This rearrangement joins TRBV20-1 to TRBJ2-4; 10 bases are shared with TRBD1. Germline V lookup: CDR1 DFQATT, CDR2 SNEGSKA (reference sequence). This CDR3 is 13 amino acids long. The trim removed 6 bases at V and 8 bases at J, leaving 7 bases unmatched. Here the CDR3 reads CSAKTGGADIQYF. The CDR3 DNA is TGCAGTGCAAAGACAGGGGGCGCGGACATTCAGTACTTC.